This record concerns one T cell receptor (beta chain) sequence. This entry comes from a study of blood T cell repertoires in COVID-19. Turning to the study itself: From the United States, Italy and Spain came samples of acute and convalescent COVID-19. In each case, the material was cDNA or gDNA derived from T cells, B-cell-depleted T cells, or PBMCs.

Some clones are missing from TCRdb's copy, which holds only in-frame ones; the method was immunoSEQ multiplex PCR. The top ten hold 7.5% to 10% of the sample, which has nearly 40,000 clones, 80% to 90% seen once. Germline CDR1 is KGHSH and CDR2 is LQKENI. This CDR3 is built from 14 residues. J was trimmed by 1 base and V by 6 bases; bases with no gene match: 5. This rearrangement joins TRBV18 to TRBJ1-1; 7 nucleotides line up with TRBD1. The sequence came from a woman aged 70-85 years with acute or convalescent COVID-19. The sequencing input was peripheral blood. CDR3 amino acids: CASSPGTANTEAFF. The CDR3 DNA is TGTGCCAGCTCGCCCGGGACAGCGAACACTGAAGCTTTCTTT. Full variable domain (remainder filled in from reference TRBV18 and TRBJ1-1): NAGVMQNPRHLVRRRGQEARLRCSPMKGHSHVYWYRQLPEEGLKFMVYLQKENIIDESGMPKERFSAEFPKEGPSILRIQQVVRGDSAAYFCASSPGTANTEAFFGQGTRLTVV.